This is a list of T cell receptor beta chains from one sample in a study of blood T cells in healthy people across ages. TCRdb processed the 5' RACE reads anew with MiXCR; each CDR3 protein has one entry. The table lists around 1,000,000 distinct CDR3 sequences, around 27% of them singletons. The data were also submitted as part of a second study, on T cells of mothers and their children.

The sample consisted of blood. The receptors were sampled from a girl aged 2-10 years in good health. Both conserved end residues are part of each CDR3. Fields, in order: V gene, clone size, D gene, J gene, CDR3 DNA, CDR3 protein. A D gene is named only where the DNA matches it firmly. The size of a clone is reported for some rows only, either as once, few or many, or as a class for expanded clones.

v_gene: TRBV7-2; abundance: few; d_gene: .; j_gene: TRBJ2-7; CDR3nt: TGTGCCAGCAGCTTAAGAGGATTCCCCTCCCAGCAGTACTTC; CDR3aa: CASSLRGFPSQQYF
v_gene: TRBV7-2; abundance: .; d_gene: .; j_gene: TRBJ2-7; CDR3nt: TGTGCCAGCAGCTTAACTCTCGGTACAGCCGAGCAGTACTTC; CDR3aa: CASSLTLGTAEQYF
v_gene: TRBV4-2; abundance: .; d_gene: .; j_gene: TRBJ2-6; CDR3nt: TGTGCCAGCAGCCAAGTCGGCTCTGGGGCCAACGTCCTGACTTTC; CDR3aa: CASSQVGSGANVLTF
v_gene: TRBV15; abundance: few; d_gene: .; j_gene: TRBJ2-3; CDR3nt: TGTGCCACCAGCAGGGATAGGACTCATACGCAGTATTTT; CDR3aa: CATSRDRTHTQYF
v_gene: TRBV29-1; abundance: .; d_gene: .; j_gene: TRBJ2-1; CDR3nt: TGCAGCGTCTGCAATGAGAATCCACAGAACAATGAGCAGTTCTTC; CDR3aa: CSVCNENPQNNEQFF
v_gene: TRBV5-1; abundance: .; d_gene: .; j_gene: TRBJ1-2; CDR3nt: TGCGCCAGCAGCTCCCTATTATATGATGGCTACACCTTC; CDR3aa: CASSSLLYDGYTF
v_gene: TRBV3-1; abundance: .; d_gene: .; j_gene: TRBJ2-5; CDR3nt: TGTGCCAGTAATCCCGATATGAGACCAGAGACCCAGTACTTC; CDR3aa: CASNPDMRPETQYF
v_gene: TRBV11-2; abundance: few; d_gene: .; j_gene: TRBJ2-5; CDR3nt: TGTGCCAGCAGCTTAGTAATGTATGCAGGGACCCAGTACTTC; CDR3aa: CASSLVMYAGTQYF
v_gene: TRBV29-1; abundance: .; d_gene: .; j_gene: TRBJ2-1; CDR3nt: TGCAGCCTGCGCTCGCCGGGACTTTACAATGAGCAGTTCTTC; CDR3aa: CSLRSPGLYNEQFF
v_gene: TRBV4-2; abundance: .; d_gene: .; j_gene: TRBJ2-1; CDR3nt: TGTGCCAGCAGCGGGGCTAGCGAAAATGAGCAGTTCTTC; CDR3aa: CASSGASENEQFF
v_gene: TRBV5-8; abundance: .; d_gene: .; j_gene: TRBJ1-1; CDR3nt: TGTGCCAGCAGCTTCCCAGCTTCAGGCAGGGTGATCAACACTGAAGCTTTCTTT; CDR3aa: CASSFPASGRVINTEAFF
v_gene: TRBV6-2/TRBV6-3; abundance: .; d_gene: .; j_gene: TRBJ2-7; CDR3nt: TGTGCCAGTCGCTGGTCCTACGAGCAGTACTTC; CDR3aa: CASRWSYEQYF
v_gene: TRBV11-3; abundance: .; d_gene: .; j_gene: TRBJ2-3; CDR3nt: TGTGCCAGCAGTCAGGACTACCCCACAGATACGCAGTATTTT; CDR3aa: CASSQDYPTDTQYF
v_gene: TRBV6-6; abundance: few; d_gene: .; j_gene: TRBJ1-1; CDR3nt: TGTGCCAGCAGTCACCGGCCAGGTTCGAACACTGAAGCTTTCTTT; CDR3aa: CASSHRPGSNTEAFF
v_gene: TRBV7-3; abundance: .; d_gene: .; j_gene: TRBJ2-3; CDR3nt: TGTGCCAGCAGAGGGGCAGGAACAGATACGCAGTATTTT; CDR3aa: CASRGAGTDTQYF
v_gene: TRBV6-5; abundance: few; d_gene: TRBD1; j_gene: TRBJ1-3; CDR3nt: TGTGCCAGCAGTTACGACAGGGGAAACGGAAACACCATATATTTT; CDR3aa: CASSYDRGNGNTIYF
v_gene: TRBV24-1; abundance: few; d_gene: TRBD2; j_gene: TRBJ2-3; CDR3nt: TGTGCCACCAGTGATTTGCGGGGGGGCACAGATACGCAGTATTTT; CDR3aa: CATSDLRGGTDTQYF
v_gene: TRBV9; abundance: .; d_gene: TRBD2; j_gene: TRBJ2-1; CDR3nt: TGTGCCAGCAGCGGGGGGAGGGGAACCTACAATGAGCAGTTCTTC; CDR3aa: CASSGGRGTYNEQFF
v_gene: TRBV7-9; abundance: .; d_gene: .; j_gene: TRBJ2-3; CDR3nt: TGTGCCAGCAGCCATAGCGAGGTTTCGCATACGCAGTATTTT; CDR3aa: CASSHSEVSHTQYF
v_gene: TRBV3-1; abundance: .; d_gene: .; j_gene: TRBJ2-5; CDR3nt: TGTGCCAGCAGCTACCGACTCCGGGTATGGACCCAGTACTTC; CDR3aa: CASSYRLRVWTQYF
v_gene: TRBV6-1; abundance: few; d_gene: .; j_gene: TRBJ2-4; CDR3nt: TGTGCCAGCAGGTCAGGGGACATCAAAAACATTCAGCACTTC; CDR3aa: CASRSGDIKNIQHF
v_gene: TRBV25-1; abundance: .; d_gene: .; j_gene: TRBJ1-5; CDR3nt: TGTGCCAGCAGTGAAGTGGGGAGAGGCGGCAATCAGCCCCAGCATTTT; CDR3aa: CASSEVGRGGNQPQHF
v_gene: TRBV24-1; abundance: .; d_gene: .; j_gene: TRBJ2-7; CDR3nt: TGTGCCACCAGTGACCCCGGGACCTACGAGCAGTACTTC; CDR3aa: CATSDPGTYEQYF
v_gene: TRBV7-9; abundance: .; d_gene: .; j_gene: TRBJ2-5; CDR3nt: TGTGCCAGCAGCTTAGGTCGGGGGTACGAAGAGACCCAGTACTTC; CDR3aa: CASSLGRGYEETQYF
v_gene: TRBV29-1; abundance: few; d_gene: .; j_gene: TRBJ2-5; CDR3nt: TGCAGCGTTACCGGACAACAAGAGACCCAGTACTTC; CDR3aa: CSVTGQQETQYF
v_gene: TRBV29-1; abundance: few; d_gene: .; j_gene: TRBJ1-4; CDR3nt: TGCAGCGTTCAGAGTTCAACTAATGAAAAACTGTTTTTT; CDR3aa: CSVQSSTNEKLFF
v_gene: TRBV20-1; abundance: .; d_gene: TRBD1; j_gene: TRBJ1-2; CDR3nt: TGCAGTGCTGTACCGACGATAGACAGGGAGGATGGCTACACCTTC; CDR3aa: CSAVPTIDREDGYTF
v_gene: TRBV27; abundance: .; d_gene: TRBD1; j_gene: TRBJ2-7; CDR3nt: TGTGCCAGCAGCCGGGACAGGGGGCGCGACGAGCAGTACTTC; CDR3aa: CASSRDRGRDEQYF
v_gene: TRBV5-1; abundance: .; d_gene: .; j_gene: TRBJ2-3; CDR3nt: TGCGCCAGCAGCTCCCTAGGGGATAGCACAGATACGCAGTATTTT; CDR3aa: CASSSLGDSTDTQYF
v_gene: TRBV20-1; abundance: .; d_gene: .; j_gene: TRBJ2-7; CDR3nt: TGCAGTGCTACCCTCGGACTAACCTACGAGCAGTACTTC; CDR3aa: CSATLGLTYEQYF
v_gene: TRBV12-3/TRBV12-4; abundance: .; d_gene: .; j_gene: TRBJ2-3; CDR3nt: TGTGCCAGCAGTTTAGACCGGCCTAGGGGAACGCAGTATTTT; CDR3aa: CASSLDRPRGTQYF
v_gene: TRBV15; abundance: few; d_gene: TRBD2; j_gene: TRBJ2-5; CDR3nt: TGTGCCACCAGATCTAGCGGGAGCCCTCGGCGGGAGCAGTACTTC; CDR3aa: CATRSSGSPRREQYF
v_gene: TRBV5-4; abundance: .; d_gene: .; j_gene: TRBJ1-1; CDR3nt: TGTGCCAGCAGCCAAGGGGGAGAGTCGGAAACTGAAGCTTTCTTT; CDR3aa: CASSQGGESETEAFF
v_gene: TRBV5-8; abundance: .; d_gene: TRBD1; j_gene: TRBJ1-5; CDR3nt: TGTGCCAGCAGCGGGACAGACTATCAGCCCCAGCATTTT; CDR3aa: CASSGTDYQPQHF
v_gene: TRBV29-1; abundance: .; d_gene: .; j_gene: TRBJ2-7; CDR3nt: TGCAGCTACATACATTCGAGCTCCTACGAGCAGTACTTC; CDR3aa: CSYIHSSSYEQYF
v_gene: TRBV4-2; abundance: few; d_gene: .; j_gene: TRBJ2-5; CDR3nt: TGTGCCAGCAGCCAAGAGCCAACTAGACCTCTGGGGGAGACCCAGTACTTC; CDR3aa: CASSQEPTRPLGETQYF
v_gene: TRBV4-2; abundance: few; d_gene: TRBD2; j_gene: TRBJ2-5; CDR3nt: TGTGCCAGCAGCCTGGATCGCGGGGGGCGGGAGACCCAGTACTTC; CDR3aa: CASSLDRGGRETQYF
v_gene: TRBV4-2; abundance: .; d_gene: .; j_gene: TRBJ2-1; CDR3nt: TGTGCCAGCAGCCGCCAGGAGGAAAACAATGAGCAGTTCTTC; CDR3aa: CASSRQEENNEQFF
v_gene: TRBV12-3/TRBV12-4; abundance: .; d_gene: .; j_gene: TRBJ1-1; CDR3nt: TGTGCCAGCAGTTTGTTTAGGGTTGCTTTCTTT; CDR3aa: CASSLFRVAFF
v_gene: TRBV7-3; abundance: few; d_gene: TRBD2; j_gene: TRBJ2-5; CDR3nt: TGTGCCAGCAGCGCTAGCGGGGGTGTGGAGACCCAGTACTTC; CDR3aa: CASSASGGVETQYF
v_gene: TRBV29-1; abundance: .; d_gene: .; j_gene: TRBJ1-2; CDR3nt: TGCAGCGTTGATACAGGCGACTATGGCTACACCTTC; CDR3aa: CSVDTGDYGYTF
v_gene: TRBV2; abundance: .; d_gene: TRBD1; j_gene: TRBJ2-1; CDR3nt: TGTGCCAGCATGGGCAGGGACAGGGGTAATGAGCAGTTCTTC; CDR3aa: CASMGRDRGNEQFF
v_gene: TRBV7-9; abundance: .; d_gene: TRBD2; j_gene: TRBJ2-5; CDR3nt: TGTGCCAGCAGCGCAACGACTAGCGGGAGTAGAGAGACCCAGTACTTC; CDR3aa: CASSATTSGSRETQYF
v_gene: TRBV7-9; abundance: .; d_gene: TRBD1; j_gene: TRBJ2-2; CDR3nt: TGTGCCAGCAGCACCGGGACAGGGATCACCGGGGAGCTGTTTTTT; CDR3aa: CASSTGTGITGELFF
v_gene: TRBV28; abundance: .; d_gene: .; j_gene: TRBJ2-7; CDR3nt: TGTGCCAGCACCTGGCGGCCGGACTACGAGCAGTACTTC; CDR3aa: CASTWRPDYEQYF
v_gene: TRBV27; abundance: .; d_gene: .; j_gene: TRBJ1-2; CDR3nt: TGTGCCAGCAGTACTTTAGGCGGCGGCTACACCTTC; CDR3aa: CASSTLGGGYTF
v_gene: TRBV20-1; abundance: .; d_gene: .; j_gene: TRBJ2-7; CDR3nt: TGCAGTGCTACACCGGGAGTGAGAACCTACGAGCAGTACTTC; CDR3aa: CSATPGVRTYEQYF
v_gene: TRBV7-9; abundance: .; d_gene: .; j_gene: TRBJ1-2; CDR3nt: TGTGCCAGCAGCTTAGAAGGGGGACGGACCTATGGCTACACCTTC; CDR3aa: CASSLEGGRTYGYTF
v_gene: TRBV6-1; abundance: .; d_gene: .; j_gene: TRBJ2-4; CDR3nt: TGTGCCAGCAGTGAAGGGGCAGGGGTTATAGCCAAAAACATTCAGTACTTC; CDR3aa: CASSEGAGVIAKNIQYF
v_gene: TRBV13; abundance: .; d_gene: .; j_gene: TRBJ1-1; CDR3nt: TGTGCCAGCAGCGAAGACCTCGGCCGGAACACTGAAGCTTTCTTT; CDR3aa: CASSEDLGRNTEAFF
v_gene: TRBV28; abundance: few; d_gene: .; j_gene: TRBJ2-7; CDR3nt: TGTGCCAGCAGGGGGGGGGGCAGCACCTACGAGCAGTACTTC; CDR3aa: CASRGGGSTYEQYF
v_gene: TRBV7-2; abundance: once; d_gene: TRBD1; j_gene: TRBJ2-7; CDR3nt: TGTGCCAGCAGCTTAGGGGGGACAGGTAAAACCTACGAGCAGTACTTC; CDR3aa: CASSLGGTGKTYEQYF
v_gene: TRBV25-1; abundance: few; d_gene: .; j_gene: TRBJ1-4; CDR3nt: TGTGCCAGCAGTGATTCTGGCAGGGGTAATGAAAAACTGTTTTTT; CDR3aa: CASSDSGRGNEKLFF
v_gene: TRBV10-3; abundance: .; d_gene: TRBD1; j_gene: TRBJ2-1; CDR3nt: TGTGCCATCAGTGAGTCGGGACAGGGTGGGTTCTACAATGAGCAGTTCTTC; CDR3aa: CAISESGQGGFYNEQFF
v_gene: TRBV20-1; abundance: few; d_gene: .; j_gene: TRBJ1-4; CDR3nt: TGCAGTGCTAGCAAACAACCAACTAATGAAAAACTGTTTTTT; CDR3aa: CSASKQPTNEKLFF
v_gene: TRBV28; abundance: .; d_gene: .; j_gene: TRBJ1-1; CDR3nt: TGTGCCAGCAGCCCCATGTCTTCTGGAGCTTTCTTT; CDR3aa: CASSPMSSGAFF